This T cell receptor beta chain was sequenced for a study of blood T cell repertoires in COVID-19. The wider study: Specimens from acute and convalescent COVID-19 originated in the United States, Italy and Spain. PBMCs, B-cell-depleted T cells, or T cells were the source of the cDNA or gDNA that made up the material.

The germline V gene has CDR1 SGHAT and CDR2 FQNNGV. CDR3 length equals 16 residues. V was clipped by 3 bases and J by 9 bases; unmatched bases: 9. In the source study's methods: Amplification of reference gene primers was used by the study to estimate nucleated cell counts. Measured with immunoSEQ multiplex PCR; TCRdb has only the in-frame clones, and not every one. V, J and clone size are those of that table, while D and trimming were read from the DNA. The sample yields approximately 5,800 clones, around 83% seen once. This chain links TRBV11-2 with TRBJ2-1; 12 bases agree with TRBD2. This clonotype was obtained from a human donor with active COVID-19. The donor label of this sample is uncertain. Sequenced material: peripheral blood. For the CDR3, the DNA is TGTGCCAGCAGCTTTAAGCTCGGACTAGCGGGATCTGAGCAGTTCTTC. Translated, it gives CASSFKLGLAGSEQFF.